These 7 T cell receptor beta chains share one sample of origin, sequenced in a study of T cell repertoires in cytomegalovirus infection. TCRdb independently ran MiXCR on the reads; one entry per CDR3 protein. In the table there are 830,000 or so distinct CDR3 sequences, approximately 32% of which are singletons. Which antigens these TCRs recognize remains unknown. Sequenced here: cultured CD8+ T cells from PBMCs, sampled from culture after CMV antigen stimulation. All receptors derive from a human donor in good health (CMV status not recorded). Some clones in this sample may be carry-over from other donors' samples.

There are a few counts of this clonotype. The rearrangement joins TRBV15 to TRBJ2-1; unclear D gene. The CDR3 contains 15 residues. Germline CDR1 and CDR2: LNHNV and YYDKDF (reference sequence). The ends were cut back, 0 bases at V and 0 bases at J, with 6 bases in the middle. The CDR3, as DNA: TGTGCCACCAGCAGAGACTCAAGCTCCTACAATGAGCAGTTCTTC. Its translation is CATSRDSSSYNEQFF.

This clonotype came up a few times. The chain uses TRBV10-3 and TRBJ2-1; TRBD2 is a possible D gene (5 bases). Looked up from germline, CDR1 is ENHRY and CDR2 is SYGVKD. The CDR3 consists of 14 residues. Trimming stripped 0 bases from V and 4 bases from J, with 7 bases between. The CDR3 reads CAISESTGYNEQFF. The CDR3 DNA reads TGTGCCATCAGTGAGTCGACGGGATACAATGAGCAGTTCTTC.

This clonotype came up a few times. The chain uses TRBV6-2 or TRBV6-3 and TRBJ2-2, with D possibly being TRBD2 (7 bases). Germline V CDR1 and CDR2: MNHEY, SVGEGT. With 0 bases removed from V and 10 bases from J, the gap between germline ends came to 12 bases. The CDR3 is made up of 14 amino acids. The CDR3 reads CASSYSKGGPELFF. CDR3 bases: TGTGCCAGCAGTTACTCGAAGGGGGGGCCGGAGCTGTTTTTT.

This clonotype was counted only a few times. V and J are TRBV6-6 and TRBJ1-1; 8 nucleotides align to TRBD1. The V gene's germline CDR1 is MNHNY and CDR2 SVGAGI (reference sequence). The V and J ends lost 2 bases and 7 bases, in that order; junction bases with no gene match: 6. This CDR3 region has 14 residues. The DNA of the CDR3 is TGTGCCAGCAGTTACGGGCCGACAGGGGTTGAAGCTTTCTTT. It yields the protein CASSYGPTGVEAFF.

This clonotype was seen repeatedly, ten times or more. The V and J genes are TRBV7-2 and TRBJ1-2, with D maybe TRBD1 (6 bases). The CDR3 contains 15 residues. Germline V lookup: CDR1 SGHTA, CDR2 FQGNSA. V was shortened by 5 bases and J by 8 bases, with 21 bases between the two germline ends. In nucleotides, the CDR3 is TGTGCCAGCAGCCCCACAACACAGGGATTGGAAGGCTACACCTTC. Translating it yields CASSPTTQGLEGYTF. The entire variable domain, with the rest obtained from reference TRBV7-2 and TRBJ1-2, is as follows: GAGVSQSPSNKVTEKGKDVELRCDPISGHTALYWYRQSLGQGLEFLIYFQGNSAPDKSGLPSDRFSAERTGGSVSTLTIQRTQQEDSAVYLCASSPTTQGLEGYTFGSGTRLTVV.

This clonotype was recorded at least ten times. This rearrangement joins TRBV7-9 to TRBJ2-1; D perhaps matches TRBD1 (5 bases). The CDR3 sequence is 12 residues long. Germline CDR1 and CDR2: SEHNR and FQNEAQ (reference sequence). V gave up 5 bases and J gave up 7 bases, with 9 bases separating them. The CDR3: CASSHSGNEQFF. The CDR3 nucleotides are TGTGCCAGCAGCCATTCAGGGAATGAGCAGTTCTTC.

V is TRBV5-5 and J is TRBJ2-1; D gene uncertain. The CDR3 has 14 amino acids. Trimming shortened V by 4 bases and J by 8 bases, and 16 bases separated the two germline ends. Germline CDR1 and CDR2: SGHKS and YYEKEE (reference sequence). Here the CDR3 DNA reads TGTGCCAGCAGCCCGGCTCGGTCTAGGTATGAGCAGTTCTTC. This translates into CASSPARSRYEQFF.